The 2 T cell receptor beta chains below come from one sample, sequenced in a study of blood T cell repertoires in COVID-19. Here immunoSEQ multiplex PCR was the method, and the copy in TCRdb shows in-frame clones only, minus some. The table records hundreds of thousands of clones, 90% of them present only once. The sequenced sample was PBMCs or T cells enriched from blood (not recorded which). The receptor source for this set is a man aged 30 to 39 who had been exposed to COVID-19.

The J gene is TRBJ1-2, the V gene TRBV5-1; no clear D. The V end was cut by 4 bases, the J end by 6 bases, with 13 bases between. CDR1 is SGHRS, CDR2 YFSETQ, per germline. The CDR3 loop spans 13 amino acids. Here the CDR3 reads CASSGGPGHGYTF. The DNA for the CDR3 is TGCGCCAGCAGCGGAGGCCCCGGTCATGGCTACACCTTC.

This clone was counted many times. The chain employs TRBV6-5 and TRBJ2-3, with D unresolved. The CDR3 loop spans 14 amino acids. V dropped 5 bases and J dropped 4 bases, with 13 bases sitting between them. The germline CDR1 and CDR2 sequences are MNHEY and SVGAGI. CDR3 sequence: CASSPVSGSDTQYF. The DNA for the CDR3 is TGTGCCAGCAGTCCCGTCTCGGGTTCAGATACGCAGTATTTT.